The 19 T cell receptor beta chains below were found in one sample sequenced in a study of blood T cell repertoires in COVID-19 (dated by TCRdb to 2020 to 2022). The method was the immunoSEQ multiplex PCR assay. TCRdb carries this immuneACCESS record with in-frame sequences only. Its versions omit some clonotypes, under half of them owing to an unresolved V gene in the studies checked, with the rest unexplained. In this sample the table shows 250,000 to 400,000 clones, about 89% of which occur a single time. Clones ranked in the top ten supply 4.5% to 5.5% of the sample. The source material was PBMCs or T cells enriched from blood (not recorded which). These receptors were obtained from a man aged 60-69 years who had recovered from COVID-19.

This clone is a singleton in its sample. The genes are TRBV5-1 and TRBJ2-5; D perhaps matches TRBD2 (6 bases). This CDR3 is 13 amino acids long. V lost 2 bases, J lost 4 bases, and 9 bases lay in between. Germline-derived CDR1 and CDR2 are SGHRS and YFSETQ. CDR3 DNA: TGCGCCAGCAGCTTTCGGGGGAGAGAGACCCAGTACTTC. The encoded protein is CASSFRGRETQYF.

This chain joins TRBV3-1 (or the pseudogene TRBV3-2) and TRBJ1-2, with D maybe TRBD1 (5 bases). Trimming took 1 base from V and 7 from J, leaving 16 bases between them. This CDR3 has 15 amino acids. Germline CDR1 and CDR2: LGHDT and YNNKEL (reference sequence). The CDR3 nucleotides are TGTGCCAGCAGCCAAGCAGCAGGAGGGGTTCGTGGCTACACCTTC. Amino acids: CASSQAAGGVRGYTF.

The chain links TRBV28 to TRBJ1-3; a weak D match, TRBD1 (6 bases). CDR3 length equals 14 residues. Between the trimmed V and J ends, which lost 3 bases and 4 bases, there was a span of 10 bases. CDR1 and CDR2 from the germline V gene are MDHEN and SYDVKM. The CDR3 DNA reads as TGTGCCAGCAGTTTCAGGGGTACAGGAAACACCATATATTTT. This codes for CASSFRGTGNTIYF.

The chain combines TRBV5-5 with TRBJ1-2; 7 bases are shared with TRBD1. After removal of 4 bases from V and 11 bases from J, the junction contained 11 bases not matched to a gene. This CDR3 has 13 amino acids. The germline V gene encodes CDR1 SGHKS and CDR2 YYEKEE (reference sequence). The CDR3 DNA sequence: TGTGCCAGCAGCCGCAGGGGGGAGGATATTTACACCTTC. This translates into CASSRRGEDIYTF.

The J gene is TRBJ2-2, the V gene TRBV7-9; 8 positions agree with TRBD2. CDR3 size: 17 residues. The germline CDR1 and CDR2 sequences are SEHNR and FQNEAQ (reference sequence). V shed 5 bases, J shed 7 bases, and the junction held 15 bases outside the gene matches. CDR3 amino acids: CASSQNPAGVKGGELFF. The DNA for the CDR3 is TGTGCCAGCAGCCAAAACCCAGCGGGAGTGAAGGGCGGGGAGCTGTTTTTT.

The CDR3 DNA reads as TGTGCCAGCAGTGAAGATCAACAGAGGAACACTGAAGCTTTCTTT. It is translated as CASSEDQQRNTEAFF. The chain couples TRBV2 to TRBJ1-1; the D is unclear. V was cut by 1 base and J by 1 base, with 10 bases left in between. Germline assignment: CDR1 SNHLY and CDR2 FYNNEI. The CDR3 runs to 15 residues.

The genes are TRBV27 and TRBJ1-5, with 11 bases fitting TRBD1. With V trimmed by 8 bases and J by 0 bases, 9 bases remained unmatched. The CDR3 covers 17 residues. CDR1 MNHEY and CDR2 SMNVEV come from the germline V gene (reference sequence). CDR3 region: CASGRRDRGNSNQPQHF. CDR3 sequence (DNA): TGTGCCAGCGGTCGCCGGGACAGGGGGAATAGCAATCAGCCCCAGCATTTT.

As DNA, the CDR3 is TGTGCCAGCAGCTCAAGGGGTTCGAACACTGAAGCTTTCTTT. This translates into CASSSRGSNTEAFF. The chain links TRBV7-9 to TRBJ1-1, with a weak D call TRBD1 (5 bases). The CDR3 covers 14 residues. Germline V gene sequence: CDR1 SEHNR, CDR2 FQNEAQ (reference sequence). Trimming removed 4 bases at V and 1 base at J, with 10 bases between. Using reference TRBV7-9 and TRBJ1-1 for the parts outside the CDR3, the full variable domain is DTGVSQNPRHKITKRGQNVTFRCDPISEHNRLYWYRQTLGQGPEFLTYFQNEAQLEKSRLLSDRFSAERPKGSFSTLEIQRTEQGDSAMYLCASSSRGSNTEAFFGQGTRLTVV.

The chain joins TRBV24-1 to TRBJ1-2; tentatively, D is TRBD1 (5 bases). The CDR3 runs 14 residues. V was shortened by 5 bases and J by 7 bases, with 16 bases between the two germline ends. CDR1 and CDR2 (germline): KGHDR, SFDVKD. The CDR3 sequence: CATSGRGNSRGYTF. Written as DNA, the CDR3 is TGTGCCACCAGTGGGCGGGGGAATTCACGTGGCTACACCTTC.

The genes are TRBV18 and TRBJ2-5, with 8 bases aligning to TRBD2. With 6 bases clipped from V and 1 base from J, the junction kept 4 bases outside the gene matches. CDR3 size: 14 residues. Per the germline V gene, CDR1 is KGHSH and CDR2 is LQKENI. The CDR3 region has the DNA TGTGCCAGCTCTTCCAGCGGGGGCCAAGAGACCCAGTACTTC. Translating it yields CASSSSGGQETQYF.

CDR3 in amino acids: CASSKGTDQETQYF. The CDR3 DNA is TGTGCCAGCAGCAAGGGGACAGATCAAGAGACCCAGTACTTC. The chain links TRBV27 to TRBJ2-5, with 7 bases fitting TRBD1. Germline-derived CDR1 and CDR2 are MNHEY and SMNVEV (reference sequence). This CDR3 region has 14 residues. J gave up 2 bases and V 6 bases, and 6 bases lay outside the gene matches.

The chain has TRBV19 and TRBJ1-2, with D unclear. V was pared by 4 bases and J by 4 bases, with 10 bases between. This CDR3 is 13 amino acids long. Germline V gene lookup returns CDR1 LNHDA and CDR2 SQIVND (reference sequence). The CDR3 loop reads CASSTREIYGYTF. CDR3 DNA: TGTGCCAGTAGTACCCGGGAGATCTATGGCTACACCTTC. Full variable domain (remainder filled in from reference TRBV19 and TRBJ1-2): DGGITQSPKYLFRKEGQNVTLSCEQNLNHDAMYWYRQDPGQGLRLIYYSQIVNDFQKGDIAEGYSVSREKKESFPLTVTSAQKNPTAFYLCASSTREIYGYTFGSGTRLTVV.

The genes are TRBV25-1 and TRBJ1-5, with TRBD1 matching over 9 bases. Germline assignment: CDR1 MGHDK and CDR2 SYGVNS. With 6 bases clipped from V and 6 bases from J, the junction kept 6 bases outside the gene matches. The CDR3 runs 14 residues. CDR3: CASSGTGGSQPQHF. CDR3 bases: TGTGCCAGCAGCGGAACAGGGGGCAGTCAGCCCCAGCATTTT.

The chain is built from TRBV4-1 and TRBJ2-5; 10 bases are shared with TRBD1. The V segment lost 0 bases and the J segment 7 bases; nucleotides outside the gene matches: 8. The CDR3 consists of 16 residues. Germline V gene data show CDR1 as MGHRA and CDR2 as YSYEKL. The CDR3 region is CASSQDPTGGRRTQYF. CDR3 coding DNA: TGCGCCAGCAGCCAAGATCCGACAGGGGGCCGGAGGACCCAGTACTTC.

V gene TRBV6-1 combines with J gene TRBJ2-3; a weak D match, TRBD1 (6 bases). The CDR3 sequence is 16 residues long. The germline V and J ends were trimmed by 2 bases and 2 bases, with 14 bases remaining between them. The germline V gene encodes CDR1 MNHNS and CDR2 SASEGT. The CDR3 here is CASSEMQGSYTDTQYF. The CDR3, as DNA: TGTGCCAGCAGTGAAATGCAGGGGTCTTACACAGATACGCAGTATTTT.

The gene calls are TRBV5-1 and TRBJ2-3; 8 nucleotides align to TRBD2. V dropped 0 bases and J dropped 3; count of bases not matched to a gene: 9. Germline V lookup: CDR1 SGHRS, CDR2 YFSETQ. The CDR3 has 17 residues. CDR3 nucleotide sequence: TGCGCCAGCAGCTTGGTGGTAGCCGGGACTAGTACAGATACGCAGTATTTT. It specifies CASSLVVAGTSTDTQYF.

CDR3: CASSLLAGGINEQFF. CDR3 coding DNA: TGTGCCAGCAGTCTACTAGCGGGAGGGATCAATGAGCAGTTCTTC. V usage is TRBV2 and J usage is TRBJ2-1, with 13 bases that match TRBD2. Losses at the gene ends were 5 bases for V and 6 bases for J; bases not matched to a gene: 4. Per germline, CDR1 SNHLY and CDR2 FYNNEI. The CDR3 length is 15 residues.

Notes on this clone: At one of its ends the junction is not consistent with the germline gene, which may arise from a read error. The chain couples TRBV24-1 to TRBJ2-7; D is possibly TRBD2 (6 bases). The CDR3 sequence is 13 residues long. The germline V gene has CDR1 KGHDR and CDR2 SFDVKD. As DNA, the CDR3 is TGTGCCACCAGCGATTGGAGGGGTTACGAGCAGTACTTC. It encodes CATSDWRGYEQYF.

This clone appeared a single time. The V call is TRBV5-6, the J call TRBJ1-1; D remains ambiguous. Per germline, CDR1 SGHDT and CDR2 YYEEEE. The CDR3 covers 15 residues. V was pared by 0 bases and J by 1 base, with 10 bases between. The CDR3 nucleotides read TGTGCCAGCAGCTTGGTGAGGTTAAGGAACACTGAAGCTTTCTTT. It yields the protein CASSLVRLRNTEAFF.